One sample yielded the 9 T cell receptor beta chains listed below, sequenced in a study of T-cell memory formation after mild COVID-19. TCRdb reanalysed the 5' RACE reads using MiXCR and keeps one entry per CDR3 protein. The sample includes some 200,000 distinct CDR3 sequences, 9.5% of them seen just once. Material for sequencing was PBMCs or a T cell subset sorted from them (not recorded which). These receptors were obtained from a man younger than 30 who had mild COVID-19 (a few samples of this study predate the infection). Cell type and time point are not known.

This chain uses TRBV18 with TRBJ2-7; 8 nucleotides match TRBD1. CDR1 and CDR2 (germline): KGHSH, LQKENI. The CDR3 is 12 amino acids. Trimming at V came to 5 bases and at J to 5 bases, leaving 2 bases not matched to a gene. CDR3 coding DNA: TGTGCCAGCTCATCGGACAGGGACGAGCAGTACGTC. Its protein product is CASSSDRDEQYV.

The J gene is TRBJ1-2, the V gene TRBV5-1; D remains ambiguous. CDR1 is SGHRS, CDR2 YFSETQ, per germline. The CDR3 is 13 amino acids. The ends were cut back, 4 bases at V and 4 bases at J, with 11 bases in the middle. The CDR3 here is CASSTESSYGYTF. The CDR3 DNA reads as TGCGCCAGCAGCACGGAGTCGTCCTATGGCTACACCTTC. Complete variable domain (other parts from reference TRBV5-1 and TRBJ1-2): KAGVTQTPRYLIKTRGQQVTLSCSPISGHRSVSWYQQTPGQGLQFLFEYFSETQRNKGNFPGRFSGRQFSNSRSEMNVSTLELGDSALYLCASSTESSYGYTFGSGTRLTVV.

The chain uses TRBV12-3 or TRBV12-4 and TRBJ2-7; D is uncertain. The CDR3 loop spans 13 amino acids. V lost 2 bases and J lost 1, with 6 bases in between. CDR3 in DNA: TGTGCCAGCAGTTTATTTGGGTCCTACGAGCAGTACGTC. As protein: CASSLFGSYEQYV.

The chain is built from TRBV11-2 and TRBJ1-1; a weak D match, TRBD1 (6 bases). V lost 6 bases and J lost 4, with 12 bases in between. The CDR3 consists of 13 residues. Germline CDR1 is SGHAT and CDR2 is FQNNGV. The CDR3 nucleotides read TGTGCCAGCAGAGAACAGGGCTTCACTGAAGCTTTCTTT. Its protein is CASREQGFTEAFF.

This clonotype was seen more than once but under ten times. The gene calls are TRBV7-9 and TRBJ2-3; unclear D gene. This CDR3 is 15 amino acids long. Germline CDR1 is SEHNR and CDR2 is FQNEAQ (reference sequence). V gave up 2 bases and J gave up 1 base, with 10 bases separating them. The CDR3 is CASSLSGRGTDTQYF. The CDR3 DNA reads as TGTGCCAGCAGCTTATCCGGAAGGGGCACAGATACGCAGTATTTT.

This chain uses TRBV12-3 or TRBV12-4 with TRBJ1-2, with unresolved D. Trimming took off 3 bases at V and 8 bases at J, with 16 bases between the two ends. The CDR3 runs 14 residues. The CDR3 DNA reads TGTGCCAGCAGTTTCTCCAGGCCTTTAGGAGGCTACACCTTC. Residues: CASSFSRPLGGYTF.

The chain couples TRBV7-2 to TRBJ2-2; D tentatively reads TRBD1 or TRBD2 (6 bases each). The length of the CDR3 is 14 residues. Trimming removed 5 bases from V and 6 bases from J, with 13 bases in between. Germline CDR1 is SGHTA and CDR2 is FQGNSA. DNA of the CDR3: TGTGCCAGCAGCGCATCTGGGGGGCCCGGGGAGCTGTTTTTT. Its translation is CASSASGGPGELFF. Combining the CDR3 with reference TRBV7-2 and TRBJ2-2 gives the whole variable domain GAGVSQSPSNKVTEKGKDVELRCDPISGHTALYWYRQSLGQGLEFLIYFQGNSAPDKSGLPSDRFSAERTGGSVSTLTIQRTQQEDSAVYLCASSASGGPGELFFGEGSRLTVL.

Comments on this clonotype: A much larger clone sits a single nucleotide away, making a read error possible. The V and J genes are TRBV29-1 and TRBJ2-7; D not resolved. The CDR3 sequence is 12 residues long. Germline-derived CDR1 and CDR2 are SQVTM and ANQGSEA. Trimming removed 6 bases at V and 0 bases at J, with 9 bases between. CDR3 sequence reads: CSVATHSYEQYF. The CDR3 DNA is TGCAGCGTCGCCACTCACTCCTACGAGCAGTACTTC.

This clonotype was picked up a small number of times. This chain connects TRBV2 to TRBJ1-5; TRBD1 might be the D (6 bases). The V and J ends lost 2 bases and 2 bases respectively, with 10 bases between them. Germline CDR1 is SNHLY and CDR2 is FYNNEI. The CDR3 is made up of 15 amino acids. CDR3 sequence: CASSEIRGGNQPQHF. The CDR3 DNA is TGTGCCAGCAGTGAAATCAGGGGCGGCAATCAGCCCCAGCATTTT. Full variable domain (outside the CDR3, taken from reference TRBV2 and TRBJ1-5): EPEVTQTPSHQVTQMGQEVILRCVPISNHLYFYWYRQILGQKVEFLVSFYNNEISEKSEIFDDQFSVERPDGSNFTLKIRSTKLEDSAMYFCASSEIRGGNQPQHFGDGTRLSIL.